The source of this T cell receptor beta chain is a study of CD8 T cells in ankylosing spondylitis. Findings of the study overall: Characteristic of ankylosing spondylitis blood, it appeared, was a TCR beta motif comprising several highly homologous variants. A subset of motif variants has previously been described in the synovial fluid and blood of reactive arthritis. The study looked at matched synovial fluid samples from ankylosing spondylitis patients. Disease-linked clones were reported to be significantly enriched there.

This clonotype was seen many times. Its target is unknown. A quantitative 5'-RACE method, one with molecular barcodes, was used to make TCR beta libraries. TCRdb reprocessed the 5' RACE reads via MiXCR and lists one record per CDR3 protein. The sample yields fewer than 750,000 distinct CDR3 sequences, 15% to 20% seen once. The CDR3 runs 14 residues. Germline V gene data show CDR1 as MNHNS and CDR2 as SASEGT. The V end lost 9 bases, the J end lost 2 bases, and 13 bases lay between the germline ends. Sequenced input: blood, either unsorted or a sorted T cell fraction (not recorded which). The rearrangement uses TRBV6-1 and TRBJ2-2, with no clear D. This sequence was found in a male donor with ankylosing spondylitis. The CDR3 nucleotides are TGTGCCAGTGTACCCCGAAGAAACACCGGGGAGCTGTTTTTT. It yields the protein CASVPRRNTGELFF.